These T cell receptor beta chains were read from a single sample in a study of T cell responses to AZD1222 COVID-19 vaccine. The assay was immunoSEQ multiplex PCR, and TCRdb's table has in-frame clones only and misses some. This table holds roughly 150,000 clones, more than 85% found once. Specimen: peripheral blood, collected on day 0 of AZD1222 vaccination. The receptors here all came from an adult in good health. Both conserved end residues are part of each CDR3. A D gene is named only where the DNA matches it firmly. The listing skips clone size in some rows; elsewhere it reads once, few, many or a size class.

clone_size j_call v_call d_call cdr3_aa cdr3_nt
NA TRBJ2-7 TRBV7-8 NA CASSLGPSGGYEQYF TGTGCCAGCAGCTTAGGACCGTCCGGCGGCTACGAGCAGTACTTC
NA TRBJ2-3 TRBV7-9 TRBD2 CASSELAGGAGTQYF TGTGCCAGCAGCGAACTAGCGGGGGGCGCGGGTACGCAGTATTTT
NA TRBJ1-5 TRBV11-2 NA CASSQGGPGSRDQPQHF TGTGCCAGCAGCCAAGGGGGTCCGGGCTCCAGGGATCAGCCCCAGCATTTT
NA TRBJ1-5 TRBV19 NA CASKGRENQPQHF TGTGCCAGTAAGGGTAGGGAGAATCAGCCCCAGCATTTT
NA TRBJ2-1 TRBV9 NA CASSHGSSSYNEQFF TGTGCCAGCAGTCACGGGAGTAGCTCCTACAATGAGCAGTTCTTC
NA TRBJ1-3 TRBV30 NA CAWSVGRAEAGNTIYF TGTGCCTGGAGTGTAGGGAGGGCAGAGGCTGGAAACACCATATATTTT
NA TRBJ2-5 TRBV5-1 TRBD1 CASSLWDRFQETQYF TGCGCCAGCAGCTTGTGGGACAGGTTCCAAGAGACCCAGTACTTC
NA TRBJ2-7 TRBV7-2 NA CASSLDNRDPWEQYF TGTGCCAGCAGCTTAGATAACAGGGACCCCTGGGAGCAGTACTTC
once TRBJ2-3 TRBV5-1 TRBD2 CASTQPRETTSTDTQYF TGCGCCAGCACTCAGCCGCGGGAGACAACTAGCACAGATACGCAGTATTTT
NA TRBJ1-1 TRBV11-3 TRBD1 CASSFDRTGEAFF TGTGCCAGCAGCTTCGACAGGACAGGTGAAGCTTTCTTT
NA TRBJ2-7 TRBV7-8 TRBD2 CASSLRVAGEFGEQYF TGTGCCAGCAGCCTCCGGGTAGCGGGAGAGTTCGGCGAGCAGTACTTC
once TRBJ2-1 TRBV3-1/TRBV3-2 TRBD1 CASSRQGDSSYNEQFF TGTGCCAGCAGCCGCCAGGGGGATAGCTCCTACAATGAGCAGTTCTTC
NA TRBJ2-5 TRBV19 TRBD1 CASSGQGGETQYF TGTGCCAGTAGTGGACAGGGAGGTGAGACCCAGTACTTC
NA TRBJ1-4 TRBV24-1 NA CPRLENATNEKLFF TGTCCTCGCCTTGAAAATGCAACTAATGAAAAACTGTTTTTT
NA TRBJ2-1 TRBV5-1 NA CASSISLGDWSNNEQFF TGCGCCAGCAGCATATCCCTGGGGGACTGGAGTAACAATGAGCAGTTCTTC
NA TRBJ1-5 TRBV19 TRBD1 CASSIFPGQGNQPQHF TGTGCCAGTAGCATATTCCCGGGACAGGGCAATCAGCCCCAGCATTTT
once TRBJ2-1 TRBV24-1 NA CATSGGDLSSYNEQFF TGTGCCACCAGTGGGGGGGACTTGAGCTCCTACAATGAGCAGTTCTTC
NA TRBJ2-5 TRBV9 NA CASSVTGRGAGSQETQYF TGTGCCAGCAGCGTAACGGGTAGGGGGGCGGGGAGCCAAGAGACCCAGTACTTC
NA TRBJ1-6 TRBV10-3 NA CAISEDRRNSPLHF TGTGCCATCAGTGAGGACCGAAGGAATTCACCCCTCCACTTT
NA TRBJ2-7 TRBV7-2 NA CASSLDFRLKYF TGTGCCAGCAGCTTAGATTTTAGACTAAAGTACTTC
NA TRBJ1-3 TRBV15 NA CATSRGSGNTIYF TGTGCCACCAGCAGGGGTTCTGGAAACACCATATATTTT
NA TRBJ2-2 TRBV29-1 TRBD1 CSVDFSFRQGVTAGELFF TGCAGCGTTGACTTCAGTTTTCGGCAGGGGGTTACGGCCGGGGAGCTGTTTTTT
NA TRBJ2-1 TRBV10-3 TRBD2 CAITGEGYNEQFF TGTGCCATCACGGGGGAGGGCTACAATGAGCAGTTCTTC
NA TRBJ2-3 TRBV30 TRBD2 CASKRESPDTQYF TGTGCCTCAAAGCGGGAGTCTCCAGATACGCAGTATTTT
NA TRBJ2-5 TRBV24-1 NA CATSDRLQETQYF TGTGCCACCAGTGATAGATTGCAAGAGACCCAGTACTTC
once TRBJ1-1 TRBV19 NA CASTLTLTGTEAFF TGTGCCAGTACTCTGACGCTAACAGGCACTGAAGCTTTCTTT
NA TRBJ2-1 TRBV4-3 TRBD2 CASSQDSLSGTRGDEQFF TGCGCCAGCAGCCAAGACTCCCTCTCCGGGACTAGGGGCGATGAGCAGTTCTTC
NA TRBJ1-2 TRBV5-1 TRBD1 CASSASGQAYGYTF TGCGCCAGCAGCGCCTCGGGACAGGCCTATGGCTACACCTTC
NA TRBJ2-2 TRBV6-6 TRBD1 CASSRPRQGNTGELFF TGTGCCAGCAGCCGACCCCGACAGGGAAACACCGGGGAGCTGTTTTTT
once TRBJ2-1 TRBV9 TRBD2 CASSVGGSGGQFF TGTGCCAGCAGCGTAGGCGGGAGTGGCGGGCAGTTCTTC
NA TRBJ1-1 TRBV11-2 NA CASSFGTGNTEAFF TGTGCCAGCAGCTTCGGAACAGGGAACACTGAAGCTTTCTTT
NA TRBJ2-3 TRBV10-1 NA CASSDRTTDTQYF TGCGCCAGCAGTGACAGGACCACAGATACGCAGTATTTT
NA TRBJ2-1 TRBV27 TRBD2 CASNPGLAGKGSYNEQFF TGTGCCAGCAACCCGGGACTAGCGGGAAAGGGATCCTACAATGAGCAGTTCTTC
NA TRBJ1-5 TRBV7-9 TRBD1 CASSSDRGKYNQPQHF TGTGCCAGCAGCTCGGACAGGGGGAAGTACAATCAGCCCCAGCATTTT
NA TRBJ1-6 TRBV7-2 NA CASSPANSYNSPLHF TGTGCCAGCAGCCCGGCGAACTCCTATAATTCACCCCTCCACTTT
NA TRBJ2-5 TRBV6-2/TRBV6-3 NA CASSRPSGGVQETQYF TGTGCCAGCAGTCGCCCGTCCGGGGGCGTCCAAGAGACCCAGTACTTC
NA TRBJ1-6 TRBV19 NA CASSIGTLRLPSPLHF TGTGCCAGTAGTATCGGGACATTGAGGTTACCTTCACCCCTCCACTTT
NA TRBJ1-1 TRBV12-3/TRBV12-4 NA CASTLAGRGSFF TGTGCCAGCACCCTTGCTGGGCGGGGTTCTTTCTTT
NA TRBJ1-2 TRBV11-2 NA CASSLVGGNYGYTF TGTGCCAGCAGCTTAGTGGGGGGGAACTATGGCTACACCTTC
NA TRBJ1-2 TRBV7-2 NA CASSSEQAYGYTF TGTGCCAGCAGCTCGGAACAGGCCTATGGCTACACCTTC
NA TRBJ2-7 TRBV14 NA CASSQGLRVVGQYF TGTGCCAGCAGCCAAGGTCTCAGGGTGGTGGGGCAGTACTTC
NA TRBJ1-1 TRBV18 NA CASSPSMNTEAFF TGTGCCAGCTCACCAAGCATGAACACTGAAGCTTTCTTT
once TRBJ2-7 TRBV28 TRBD1 CASSLLGTGKTYEQYF TGTGCCAGCAGTTTACTTGGGACAGGGAAAACCTACGAGCAGTACTTC
NA TRBJ2-7 TRBV6-2/TRBV6-3 NA CASSYPDYYEQYF TGTGCCAGCAGTTACCCGGATTACTACGAGCAGTACTTC
once TRBJ2-2 TRBV5-5 TRBD1 CASSWGATGGHTGELFF TGTGCCAGCAGCTGGGGGGCCACAGGGGGTCACACCGGGGAGCTGTTTTTT
NA TRBJ1-4 TRBV30 NA CAWSPGDRLFF TGTGCCTGGAGTCCGGGTGATAGGCTGTTTTTT
NA TRBJ1-6 TRBV7-2 NA CASSLAPGVGVNSYNSPLHF TGTGCCAGCAGCTTAGCGCCTGGGGTAGGGGTAAACTCCTATAATTCACCCCTCCACTTT
NA TRBJ2-7 TRBV4-2 NA CASSQDSGLEQYF TGTGCCAGCAGCCAAGATTCAGGGCTTGAGCAGTACTTC
NA TRBJ2-1 TRBV19 TRBD2 CASSGLAGFNNEQFF TGTGCCAGTTCGGGACTAGCGGGTTTTAACAATGAGCAGTTCTTC
once TRBJ2-5 TRBV6-6 TRBD2 CASRYTSGGAPETQYF TGTGCCAGCAGATATACTAGCGGGGGGGCCCCTGAGACCCAGTACTTC
NA TRBJ2-7 TRBV28 NA CASRSLGPLYEQYF TGTGCCAGCAGGTCCCTCGGGCCCCTATACGAGCAGTACTTC
NA TRBJ1-6 TRBV7-8 TRBD1 CASSRGGTNSPLHF TGTGCCAGCAGCCGAGGGGGCACAAATTCACCCCTCCACTTT
NA TRBJ2-7 TRBV6-2/TRBV6-3 NA CASSYPGDLNEQYF TGTGCCAGCAGTTATCCCGGGGACCTTAACGAGCAGTACTTC